A single sample gave rise to the 11 T cell receptor beta chains below, sequenced in a study of blood T cell repertoires in COVID-19. Profiled with immunoSEQ multiplex PCR; TCRdb holds only in-frame clones, not every one. Of roughly 240,000 clones in the sample, roughly 82% are singletons; the top ten hold 4.7%. The material sequenced was peripheral blood. These receptor sequences come from a woman in her seventies with acute or convalescent COVID-19.

CDR3 residues: CASNDSPREKLFF. DNA of the CDR3: TGTGCCAGCAACGACTCCCCTCGGGAAAAACTGTTTTTT. The rearrangement uses TRBV2 and TRBJ1-4; no definite D call. V was pared by 7 bases and J by 8 bases, with 14 bases between. CDR3 length: 13 residues. CDR1 and CDR2 (germline): SNHLY, FYNNEI.

The rearrangement uses TRBV5-4 and TRBJ1-2; D is unclear. Trimming removed 0 bases at V and 4 bases at J, with 13 bases between. This CDR3 contains 15 residues. CDR1 is SGHNT, CDR2 YYREEE, per germline (reference sequence). This CDR3 reads CASSLVAEGSYGYTF. CDR3 DNA: TGTGCCAGCAGCTTGGTAGCGGAAGGGAGCTATGGCTACACCTTC.

CDR3 region: CASSLGRGYTEAFF. The CDR3 DNA follows: TGTGCCAGCAGCTTAGGACGGGGATACACTGAAGCTTTCTTT. The rearrangement joins TRBV7-9 to TRBJ1-1; D remains unclear. The CDR3 spans 14 residues. V dropped 1 base and J dropped 3 bases, with 9 bases sitting between them. Germline V lookup: CDR1 SEHNR, CDR2 FQNEAQ (reference sequence). Looking up the rest from reference TRBV7-9 and TRBJ1-1 gives the full variable domain: DTGVSQNPRHKITKRGQNVTFRCDPISEHNRLYWYRQTLGQGPEFLTYFQNEAQLEKSRLLSDRFSAERPKGSFSTLEIQRTEQGDSAMYLCASSLGRGYTEAFFGQGTRLTVV.

The chain is built from TRBV5-1 and TRBJ1-2; 10 bases agree with TRBD1. Germline V lookup: CDR1 SGHRS, CDR2 YFSETQ. The V segment lost 7 bases and the J segment 7 bases; nucleotides outside the gene matches: 7. The CDR3 totals 13 residues. The CDR3 region has the DNA TGCGCCAGCGGCGAGACAGGGGGCGGTGGCTACACCTTC. Its translation: CASGETGGGGYTF.

The V gene is TRBV5-6, the J gene TRBJ1-2; D is possibly TRBD1 (5 bases). The CDR3 runs 16 residues. Germline V gene lookup returns CDR1 SGHDT and CDR2 YYEEEE. V lost 0 bases and J 3 bases, leaving 15 bases between the germline ends. CDR3 nucleotide sequence: TGTGCCAGCAGCTTGGCCCTTGGGGGGATGGACTATGGCTACACCTTC. Amino acid sequence: CASSLALGGMDYGYTF.

This clone was counted a few times. The J gene is TRBJ1-1, the V gene TRBV7-9; D uncertain. Germline V gene sequence: CDR1 SEHNR, CDR2 FQNEAQ (reference sequence). The CDR3 runs to 13 residues. The V gene lost 1 base and the J gene lost 5 bases, with 8 bases spanning the gap. CDR3 DNA sequence: TGTGCCAGCAGCTTAGACGGGTGGACTGAAGCTTTCTTT. Translating gives CASSLDGWTEAFF. Full variable domain (outside the CDR3, taken from reference TRBV7-9 and TRBJ1-1): DTGVSQNPRHKITKRGQNVTFRCDPISEHNRLYWYRQTLGQGPEFLTYFQNEAQLEKSRLLSDRFSAERPKGSFSTLEIQRTEQGDSAMYLCASSLDGWTEAFFGQGTRLTVV.

CDR3 amino acids: CASSLGSYGFRNTIYF. The CDR3 DNA reads TGTGCCAGCAGTTTAGGGTCATACGGGTTCAGAAACACCATATATTTT. The gene calls are TRBV28 and TRBJ1-3; no firm D call. The ends were cut back, 2 bases at V and 5 bases at J, with 16 bases in the middle. Per the germline V gene, CDR1 is MDHEN and CDR2 is SYDVKM. The CDR3 contains 16 residues. Together with reference TRBV28 and TRBJ1-3, the CDR3 gives the full variable domain: DVKVTQSSRYLVKRTGEKVFLECVQDMDHENMFWYRQDPGLGLRLIYFSYDVKMKEKGDIPEGYSVSREKKERFSLILESASTNQTSMYLCASSLGSYGFRNTIYFGEGSWLTVV.

The gene calls are TRBV5-4 and TRBJ2-5, with D possibly TRBD1 on 6 matching bases. Germline CDR1 and CDR2: SGHNT and YYREEE (reference sequence). The V end was cut by 3 bases, the J end by 1 base, with 10 bases between. There are 14 residues in the CDR3. The CDR3 reads CASSSRGGQETQYF. As DNA, the CDR3 is TGTGCCAGCAGCTCTAGAGGGGGCCAAGAGACCCAGTACTTC.

This chain uses TRBV6-5 with TRBJ2-7; maybe TRBD1 (6 bases). V was clipped by 7 bases and J by 0 bases, with 13 bases between them. Germline V lookup: CDR1 MNHEY, CDR2 SVGAGI. The CDR3 is made up of 14 amino acids. CDR3 amino acids: CASTKGVSSYEQYF. DNA for the CDR3: TGTGCCAGCACCAAGGGGGTATCCTCCTACGAGCAGTACTTC.

J is TRBJ1-1 and V is TRBV6-6; D is possibly TRBD1 (5 bases). Germline V gene lookup returns CDR1 MNHNY and CDR2 SVGAGI (reference sequence). The CDR3 is made up of 15 amino acids. V dropped 0 bases and J dropped 5 bases, with 13 bases sitting between them. In DNA, the CDR3 is TGTGCCAGCAGTTACTCGGCGGGGCTCGGGACTGAAGCTTTCTTT. Amino acids: CASSYSAGLGTEAFF.

This chain uses TRBV19 with TRBJ2-7; 8 bases are a match to TRBD1. This CDR3 is 13 amino acids long. V trimming: 4 bases; J trimming: 3 bases; junction bases outside the gene matches: 2. Germline loops: CDR1 LNHDA, CDR2 SQIVND (reference sequence). The CDR3 loop reads CASSKGQGYEQYF. CDR3 coding DNA: TGTGCCAGTAGTAAAGGACAGGGCTACGAGCAGTACTTC.